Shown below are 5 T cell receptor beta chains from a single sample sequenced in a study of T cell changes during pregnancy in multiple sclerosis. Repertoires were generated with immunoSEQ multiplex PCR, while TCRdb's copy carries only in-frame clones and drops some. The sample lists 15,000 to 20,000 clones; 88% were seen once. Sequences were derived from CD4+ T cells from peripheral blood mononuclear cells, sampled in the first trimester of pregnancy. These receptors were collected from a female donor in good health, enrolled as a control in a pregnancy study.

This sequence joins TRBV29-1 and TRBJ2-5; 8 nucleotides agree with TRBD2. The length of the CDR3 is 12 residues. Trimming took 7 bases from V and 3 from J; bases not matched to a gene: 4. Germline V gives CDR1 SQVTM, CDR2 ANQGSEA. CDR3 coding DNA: TGCAGCGCTCGGGGGGGAAAAGAGACCCAGTACTTC. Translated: CSARGGKETQYF. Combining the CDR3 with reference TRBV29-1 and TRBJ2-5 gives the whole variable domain SAVISQKPSRDICQRGTSLTIQCQVDSQVTMMFWYRQQPGQSLTLIATANQGSEATYESGFVIDKFPISRPNLTFSTLTVSNMSPEDSSIYLCSARGGKETQYFGPGTRLLVL.

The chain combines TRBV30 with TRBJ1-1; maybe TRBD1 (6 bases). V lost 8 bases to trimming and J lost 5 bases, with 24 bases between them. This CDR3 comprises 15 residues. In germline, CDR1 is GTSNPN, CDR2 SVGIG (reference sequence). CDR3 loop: CALERAQGWGTEAFF. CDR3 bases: TGTGCCCTGGAGAGAGCACAGGGCTGGGGGACTGAAGCTTTCTTT.

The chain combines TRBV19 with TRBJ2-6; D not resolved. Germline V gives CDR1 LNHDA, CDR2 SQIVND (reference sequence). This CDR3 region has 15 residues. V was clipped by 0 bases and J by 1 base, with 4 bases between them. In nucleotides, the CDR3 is TGTGCCAGTAGTATAGATTCTTCTGGGGCCAACGTCCTGACTTTC. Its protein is CASSIDSSGANVLTF.

The CDR3 loop is CASDREAYEQYF. The CDR3 DNA follows: TGTGCCAGCGATAGGGAGGCCTACGAGCAGTACTTC. V is TRBV6-1 and J is TRBJ2-7; D is possibly TRBD2 (6 bases). This CDR3 has 12 amino acids. The germline V gene encodes CDR1 MNHNS and CDR2 SASEGT. Trimming stripped 8 bases from V and 2 bases from J, with 10 bases between.

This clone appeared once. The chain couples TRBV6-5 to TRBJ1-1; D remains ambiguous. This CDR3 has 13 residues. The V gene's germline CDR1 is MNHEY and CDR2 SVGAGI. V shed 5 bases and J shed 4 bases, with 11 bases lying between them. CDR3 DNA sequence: TGTGCCAGCAGTATAGGTAGCGGCACTGAAGCTTTCTTT. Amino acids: CASSIGSGTEAFF.